Each of the 11 T cell receptor beta chains below was sequenced from the same sample in a study of T-cell memory formation after mild COVID-19. MiXCR, run by TCRdb on the 5' RACE reads, gives a single entry per CDR3 protein. The table includes around 220,000 distinct CDR3 sequences, 16% detected once. Sequencing was performed on PBMCs or a T cell subset sorted from them (not recorded which). These receptors were taken from a man aged 18 to 30 who had mild COVID-19 (a few samples of this study predate the infection). Cell type and time point are not known.

This clonotype was counted a few times. The rearrangement uses TRBV3-1 and TRBJ1-2; tentatively, D is TRBD1 (5 bases). The germline V gene encodes CDR1 LGHDT and CDR2 YNNKEL (reference sequence). The V and J ends lost 1 base and 4 bases respectively, with 10 bases between them. CDR3 length: 14 amino acids. The CDR3 sequence: CASSQVVQGYGYTF. The CDR3 nucleotides read TGTGCCAGCAGCCAAGTCGTGCAGGGCTATGGCTACACCTTC.

This clonotype was picked up a small number of times. The chain joins TRBV20-1 to TRBJ2-6; D may correspond to TRBD1 or TRBD2 (5 bases each). Germline V gene lookup returns CDR1 DFQATT and CDR2 SNEGSKA (reference sequence). The CDR3 is 14 residues long. Trimming stripped 1 base from V and 2 bases from J, with 6 bases between. CDR3 DNA: TGCAGTGCTAGAGGAGGGGCTGGGGCCAACGTCCTGACTTTC. Its translation: CSARGGAGANVLTF.

The CDR3 is CASSYPTGAGLRPQHF. The CDR3 region has the DNA TGTGCCAGCAGTTACCCTACAGGGGCAGGGTTGAGGCCCCAGCATTTT. The chain employs TRBV6-6 and TRBJ1-5, with 7 bases fitting TRBD1. Germline-derived CDR1 and CDR2 are MNHNY and SVGAGI (reference sequence). With V trimmed by 2 bases and J by 9 bases, 13 bases remained unmatched. This CDR3 region has 16 residues.

This clonotype was counted only a few times. Sequence at one end of the junction differs from germline and may be a read error. The gene calls are TRBV7-9 and TRBJ1-1, with a possible D match to TRBD1 (6 bases). Germline CDR1 SEHNR, CDR2 FQNEAQ (reference sequence). The CDR3 is 14 residues long. CDR3 DNA: TGTGCCAGCAGCTTCCAGGGGTCGGTCACTGAAGTTTTCTTT. Translated: CASSFQGSVTEVFF.

This clonotype turned up a few times. The genes are TRBV5-4 and TRBJ2-3; D ambiguous. The V end was cut by 0 bases, the J end by 6 bases, with 11 bases between. Germline CDR1 and CDR2: SGHNT and YYREEE (reference sequence). The CDR3 totals 14 residues. The CDR3 nucleotides are TGTGCCAGCAGCTTGGTGAAGGGCGGCGATACGCAGTATTTT. As protein: CASSLVKGGDTQYF.

This chain uses TRBV28 with TRBJ1-5; the D is unclear. This CDR3 contains 14 residues. The V end was cut by 7 bases, the J end by 0 bases, with 10 bases between. Germline CDR1 and CDR2: MDHEN and SYDVKM. The CDR3 sequence is CASTESLSNQPQHF. The CDR3 DNA follows: TGTGCCAGCACCGAGAGTCTTAGCAATCAGCCCCAGCATTTT.

This clonotype was recorded a few times. The rearrangement uses TRBV24-1 and TRBJ1-1, with D perhaps matching TRBD1 (6 bases). This CDR3 comprises 13 residues. V was shortened by 9 bases and J by 4 bases, with 14 bases between the two germline ends. CDR1 is KGHDR and CDR2 is SFDVKD in the germline V gene. CDR3 DNA sequence: TGTGCCACCGCAGCGGACAGCTTCACTGAAGCTTTCTTT. Translating gives CATAADSFTEAFF.

CDR3 sequence (DNA): TGCGCCAGCAGCCAAGTAATGGGGGCCCCTGGAAACACCATATATTTT. Its protein product is CASSQVMGAPGNTIYF. The V gene is TRBV4-3, the J gene TRBJ1-3; D might be TRBD1 (6 bases). Trimming took 1 base from V and 2 from J, leaving 12 bases between them. The CDR3 length is 16 residues. Germline V CDR1 and CDR2: LGHNA, YSLEER.

This clonotype showed up just a few times. The V gene is TRBV28, the J gene TRBJ2-4, with 7 nucleotides matching TRBD1. CDR3 length equals 16 residues. V was pared by 5 bases and J by 7 bases, with 14 bases of the junction left unmatched. Germline V gene data show CDR1 as MDHEN and CDR2 as SYDVKM. The chain's CDR3 is CASSLPTGLQRNIQYF. CDR3 in DNA: TGTGCCAGCAGTCTTCCGACAGGGCTCCAACGGAACATTCAGTACTTC.

The CDR3 sequence: CSARSGVGSPLHF. The CDR3, as DNA: TGCAGTGCCCGTTCCGGGGTGGGTTCACCCCTCCACTTT. The rearrangement links TRBV20-1 to TRBJ1-6, with no clear D. The V end lost 6 bases, the J end lost 9 bases, and 15 bases lay between the germline ends. CDR1 is DFQATT and CDR2 is SNEGSKA in the germline V gene (reference sequence). There are 13 residues in the CDR3.

This clonotype was found a few times. One end of the junction does not line up with germline, which may come from a read error. The chain combines TRBV7-7 with TRBJ2-1; 9 bases are a match to TRBD2. CDR1 and CDR2 from the germline V gene are SSHAT and FNYEAQ (reference sequence). This CDR3 spans 13 amino acids. The CDR3 bases are TGTGCTAGCAGCTTAGCGGGGGCGGGGGAGCAGTTCTTC. It specifies CASSLAGAGEQFF.